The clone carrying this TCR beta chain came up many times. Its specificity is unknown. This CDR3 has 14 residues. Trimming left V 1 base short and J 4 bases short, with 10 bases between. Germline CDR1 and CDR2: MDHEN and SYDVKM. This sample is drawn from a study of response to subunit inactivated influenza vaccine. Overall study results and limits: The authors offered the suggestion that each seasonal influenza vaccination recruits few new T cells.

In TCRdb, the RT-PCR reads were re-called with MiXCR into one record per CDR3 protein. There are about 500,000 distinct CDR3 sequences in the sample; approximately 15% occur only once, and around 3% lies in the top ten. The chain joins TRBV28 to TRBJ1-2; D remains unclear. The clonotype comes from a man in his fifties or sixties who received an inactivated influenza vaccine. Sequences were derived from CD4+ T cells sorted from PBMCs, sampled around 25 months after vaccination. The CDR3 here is CASSLYQVRYGYTF. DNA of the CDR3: TGTGCCAGCAGTTTATATCAGGTCCGCTATGGCTACACCTTC.